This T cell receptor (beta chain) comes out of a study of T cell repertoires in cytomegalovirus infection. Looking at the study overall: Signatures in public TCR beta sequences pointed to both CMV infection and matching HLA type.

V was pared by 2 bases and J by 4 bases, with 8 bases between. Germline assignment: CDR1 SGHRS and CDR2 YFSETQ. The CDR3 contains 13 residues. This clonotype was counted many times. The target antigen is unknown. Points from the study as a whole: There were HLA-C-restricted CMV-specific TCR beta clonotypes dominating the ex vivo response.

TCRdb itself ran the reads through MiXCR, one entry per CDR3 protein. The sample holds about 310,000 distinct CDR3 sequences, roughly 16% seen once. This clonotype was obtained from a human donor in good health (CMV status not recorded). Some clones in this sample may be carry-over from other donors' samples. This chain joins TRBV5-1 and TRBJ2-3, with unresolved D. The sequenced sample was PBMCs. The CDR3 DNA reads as TGCGCCAGCAGCTTAGACGGAGCAGATACGCAGTATTTT. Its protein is CASSLDGADTQYF.